Below, 23 T cell receptor beta chains from the same sample are listed, as sequenced in a study of blood T cell repertoires in COVID-19. Libraries were prepared by immunoSEQ multiplex PCR; TCRdb keeps only in-frame clonotypes and omits some of them. The sample includes approximately 150,000 clones, roughly 84% seen only once; the top ten take almost 9%. Source material: peripheral blood. These receptors all stem from a man aged 30 to 45 with COVID-19, enrolled during active disease.

V and J are TRBV4-3 and TRBJ2-1, with D possibly being TRBD2 (6 bases). The CDR3 is 15 residues long. Germline CDR1 LGHNA, CDR2 YSLEER. V was shortened by 0 bases and J by 8 bases, with 14 bases between the two germline ends. CDR3: CASSQEGGIRDEQFF. CDR3 nucleotides: TGCGCCAGCAGCCAAGAAGGCGGGATTAGGGATGAGCAGTTCTTC.

V usage is TRBV7-2 and J usage is TRBJ2-3; TRBD1 aligns across 7 bases. Germline assignment: CDR1 SGHTA and CDR2 FQGNSA. J gave up 6 bases and V 2 bases, and 8 bases lay outside the gene matches. This CDR3 has 15 residues. CDR3 amino acids: CASSLSTGTWDTQYF. CDR3 in DNA: TGTGCCAGCAGCTTATCGACAGGGACATGGGATACGCAGTATTTT.

The gene calls are TRBV11-3 and TRBJ1-1, with no clear D. The CDR3 has 13 amino acids. CDR1 is SGHNT and CDR2 is YENEEA in the germline V gene. With 0 bases removed from V and 4 bases from J, the gap between germline ends came to 6 bases. CDR3 sequence reads: CASSLDGSTEAFF. The DNA of the CDR3 is TGTGCCAGCAGCTTAGACGGGAGCACTGAAGCTTTCTTT.

The V call is TRBV7-9, the J call TRBJ1-2, with 7 bases fitting TRBD1. Germline V lookup: CDR1 SEHNR, CDR2 FQNEAQ (reference sequence). The junction had 12 bases not matched to a gene; V was cut back by 6 bases and J by 8 bases. The CDR3 sequence is 14 residues long. The CDR3 nucleotides are TGTGCCAGCAGGGCAGGGGGAAGTGAGGAGGGCTACACCTTC. It codes for CASRAGGSEEGYTF.

This clone has only one observation. This rearrangement joins TRBV10-1 to TRBJ2-1; 8 bases align to TRBD2. The CDR3 is 17 amino acids. Unmatched junction bases numbered 14, after V lost 2 bases and J lost 8 bases. Germline loops: CDR1 WNHNN, CDR2 SYGVQD (reference sequence). DNA of the CDR3: TGCGCCAGCAGTGAGACGCCCGACCGGTCGGGAGGGGATGAGCAGTTCTTC. Translating it yields CASSETPDRSGGDEQFF.

The rearrangement uses TRBV14 and TRBJ2-4; D is unresolved. The CDR3 has 14 amino acids. Germline loops: CDR1 SGHDN, CDR2 FVKESK. Trimming left V 0 bases short and J 9 bases short, with 12 bases between. In DNA, the CDR3 is TGTGCCAGCAGCCAAGATCTGCAGTCTGGCATTCAGTACTTC. Residues: CASSQDLQSGIQYF.

With regard to this clone: Mismatch with germline at one junction end may stem from a read error. This chain uses TRBV10-3 with TRBJ2-6; 8 nucleotides line up with TRBD1. Germline V gives CDR1 ENHRY, CDR2 SYGVKD. The CDR3 totals 16 residues. CDR3 amino acids: CAISQSGGSGANVLTF. The CDR3 DNA reads TGTGCCATCAGTCAGTCAGGGGGCTCCGGGGCCAACGTCCTGACTTTC.

The CDR3 protein is CASSPNSGQSYNEQFF. CDR3 coding DNA: TGTGCCAGCAGCCCGAATAGCGGTCAGTCCTACAATGAGCAGTTCTTC. This rearrangement joins TRBV5-4 to TRBJ2-1; maybe TRBD2 (6 bases). CDR3 length: 16 amino acids. Germline V CDR1 and CDR2: SGHNT, YYREEE (reference sequence). V gave up 4 bases and J gave up 1 base, with 15 bases separating them.

The chain has TRBV6-5 and TRBJ2-7; TRBD2 agrees at 8 bases. Germline trimming cut 0 bases from V and 5 bases from J; bases unmatched to any gene: 6. CDR3 length equals 15 residues. Germline assignment: CDR1 MNHEY and CDR2 SVGAGI. The CDR3 region is CASSYSSGGPDEQYF. The DNA for the CDR3 is TGTGCCAGCAGTTACTCGTCGGGAGGGCCCGACGAGCAGTACTTC.

This chain joins TRBV24-1 and TRBJ2-5, with no clear D. The CDR3 totals 13 residues. Trimming stripped 4 bases from V and 3 bases from J, with 8 bases between. Per germline, CDR1 KGHDR and CDR2 SFDVKD. CDR3 residues: CATSEAVEETQYF. In nucleotides, the CDR3 is TGTGCCACCAGTGAAGCCGTTGAAGAGACCCAGTACTTC.

The chain has TRBV6-6 and TRBJ2-1, with TRBD1 as a possible D gene (6 bases). V lost 0 bases and J 7 bases, leaving 16 bases between the germline ends. From germline, CDR1 is MNHNY and CDR2 SVGAGI (reference sequence). This CDR3 has 16 residues. The CDR3 reads CASSYSSRGFGNEQFF. The CDR3 region has the DNA TGTGCCAGCAGTTACTCGTCCAGGGGTTTCGGGAATGAGCAGTTCTTC.

On this clone itself: Different DNA sequences within this sample yield the same CDR3. This chain links TRBV5-1 with TRBJ1-3; D remains unclear. Per germline, CDR1 SGHRS and CDR2 YFSETQ. The CDR3 spans 14 residues. V dropped 0 bases and J dropped 1 base, with 5 bases sitting between them. CDR3 protein: CASSLASSGNTIYF. CDR3 in DNA: TGCGCCAGCAGCTTGGCTAGTTCTGGAAACACCATATATTTT.

The chain links TRBV10-2 to TRBJ1-2, with 8 bases that match TRBD1. The CDR3 runs 14 residues. The germline V gene has CDR1 WSHSY and CDR2 SAAADI. The J segment lost 4 bases and the V segment lost 7 bases, leaving 8 bases of the junction unmatched. CDR3 region: CASTRTGPSYGYTF. CDR3 DNA: TGCGCCAGCACCCGGACAGGGCCCTCCTATGGCTACACCTTC.

In the case of this clone: At one of its ends the junction is not consistent with the germline gene, which may arise from a read error. The chain has TRBV7-7 and TRBJ2-7; maybe TRBD1 (5 bases). The CDR3 has 15 amino acids. The germline V gene encodes CDR1 SSHAT and CDR2 FNYEAQ (reference sequence). CDR3: CASSLGDSEIYEQYF. DNA of the CDR3: TGTGCTAGCAGCTTAGGAGACAGCGAAATCTACGAGCAGTACTTC. The full variable domain, with the rest looked up from reference TRBV7-7 and TRBJ2-7, is GAGVSQSPRYKVTKRGQDVTLRCDPISSHATLYWYQQALGQGPEFLTYFNYEAQPDKSGLPSDRFSAERPEGSISTLTIQRTEQRDSAMYRCASSLGDSEIYEQYFGPGTRLTVT.

This clone was picked up one time. The chain couples TRBV7-2 to TRBJ1-6, with a possible D match to TRBD1 (5 bases). Trimming pared 5 bases from V and 0 bases from J, leaving 11 bases between. CDR1 is SGHTA, CDR2 FQGNSA, per germline. This CDR3 spans 16 amino acids. The CDR3 coding sequence is TGTGCCAGCAGCAACCAGGGTAGCTCCTATAATTCACCCCTCCACTTT. Amino acids: CASSNQGSSYNSPLHF.

This clone was seen a handful of times. This chain uses TRBV4-3 with TRBJ2-7, with TRBD2 identical over 10 bases. The CDR3 loop spans 16 amino acids. The junction had 5 bases not matched to a gene; V was cut back by 1 base and J by 2 bases. Germline V gene sequence: CDR1 LGHNA, CDR2 YSLEER. In nucleotides, the CDR3 is TGCGCCAGCAGCCAAGGGATAGGACTAGCGGCCTACGAGCAGTACTTC. Amino acids: CASSQGIGLAAYEQYF.

V gene TRBV19 combines with J gene TRBJ1-3; D call uncertain. This CDR3 spans 13 amino acids. V dropped 9 bases and J dropped 2 bases, with 11 bases sitting between them. CDR1 and CDR2 from the germline V gene are LNHDA and SQIVND (reference sequence). Here the CDR3 DNA reads TGTGCCAGCGCTAACTCTCCTGGAAACACCATATATTTT. It is translated as CASANSPGNTIYF.

The chain links TRBV28 to TRBJ2-2, with a tentative D call TRBD2 (6 bases). The CDR3 is 15 amino acids. Germline V gene sequence: CDR1 MDHEN, CDR2 SYDVKM. The V end lost 2 bases, the J end lost 7 bases, and 14 bases lay between the germline ends. The DNA of the CDR3 is TGTGCCAGCAGTTTAACGGGAGAGGGTAACGGGGAGCTGTTTTTT. Translated, it gives CASSLTGEGNGELFF. The full variable domain, rest sourced from reference TRBV28 and TRBJ2-2, is DVKVTQSSRYLVKRTGEKVFLECVQDMDHENMFWYRQDPGLGLRLIYFSYDVKMKEKGDIPEGYSVSREKKERFSLILESASTNQTSMYLCASSLTGEGNGELFFGEGSRLTVL.

V is TRBV30 and J is TRBJ1-1; the match to TRBD1 covers 7 bases. This CDR3 spans 15 amino acids. The V segment lost 2 bases and the J segment 1 base; nucleotides outside the gene matches: 7. The germline V gene has CDR1 GTSNPN and CDR2 SVGIG (reference sequence). CDR3 sequence reads: CAWSTGTVSNTEAFF. CDR3 DNA sequence: TGTGCCTGGAGTACCGGGACAGTATCGAACACTGAAGCTTTCTTT.

The chain recombines TRBV27 with TRBJ1-6; TRBD1 aligns across 7 bases. The junction had 13 bases not matched to a gene; V was cut back by 8 bases and J by 0 bases. Germline-derived CDR1 and CDR2 are MNHEY and SMNVEV (reference sequence). This CDR3 comprises 18 residues. The CDR3 DNA sequence: TGTGCCAGCGGACGGACAGGAAGACAGAGCTCCTATAATTCACCCCTCCACTTT. Its protein product is CASGRTGRQSSYNSPLHF.

This clone was picked up one time. The rearrangement joins TRBV20-1 to TRBJ2-4, with D tentatively TRBD1 (6 bases). The ends were cut back, 3 bases at V and 7 bases at J, with 16 bases in the middle. Germline V gene lookup returns CDR1 DFQATT and CDR2 SNEGSKA (reference sequence). CDR3 size: 14 residues. The CDR3 sequence: CSASHMPQGNIQYF. The CDR3 DNA reads as TGCAGTGCTAGTCATATGCCTCAGGGGAACATTCAGTACTTC.

This chain connects TRBV28 to TRBJ2-3; 8 bases map to TRBD1. V lost 6 bases, J lost 3 bases, and 5 bases stayed unmatched. The CDR3 extends over 14 amino acids. Germline CDR1 MDHEN, CDR2 SYDVKM. Written as DNA, the CDR3 is TGTGCCAGCAGCGACAGGGGTAAGACAGATACGCAGTATTTT. Its translation is CASSDRGKTDTQYF.

The J gene is TRBJ2-7, the V gene TRBV4-1; 10 bases map to TRBD1. After removal of 3 bases from V and 2 bases from J, the junction contained 4 bases not matched to a gene. The V gene's germline CDR1 is MGHRA and CDR2 YSYEKL. The CDR3 has 15 residues. CDR3 loop: CASSQGTGVPYEQYF. The CDR3 DNA follows: TGCGCCAGCAGCCAGGGGACAGGGGTCCCCTACGAGCAGTACTTC.